A single sample gave rise to the 25 T cell receptor beta chains below, sequenced in a study of blood T cell repertoires in COVID-19. Sequencing was performed with immunoSEQ multiplex PCR; in TCRdb, only in-frame clones are kept and a portion is missing. The profile covers 95,000 to 150,000 clones, with 82% appearing a single time and 3.5% to 5.5% taken by the ten largest. The sample taken for sequencing was peripheral blood. The receptors were gathered from a woman in her 70s with acute or convalescent COVID-19.

The genes are TRBV10-3 and TRBJ2-3; TRBD2 matches 7 bases. The CDR3 is 15 amino acids. V dropped 0 bases and J dropped 4; count of bases not matched to a gene: 4. Germline CDR1 is ENHRY and CDR2 is SYGVKD. The CDR3 reads CAISESWGGADTQYF. In DNA form, the CDR3 reads TGTGCCATCAGTGAGTCTTGGGGGGGGGCAGATACGCAGTATTTT.

The chain recombines TRBV7-2 with TRBJ1-1, with D hard to call. This CDR3 region has 13 residues. In germline, CDR1 is SGHTA, CDR2 FQGNSA. The V and J ends lost 3 bases and 0 bases respectively, with 5 bases between them. The CDR3 loop reads CASSFILNTEAFF. CDR3 coding DNA: TGTGCCAGCAGCTTTATTCTGAACACTGAAGCTTTCTTT.

This sequence joins TRBV19 and TRBJ1-2; TRBD1 is a possible D gene (5 bases). V gave up 2 bases and J gave up 4 bases, with 14 bases separating them. Germline-derived CDR1 and CDR2 are LNHDA and SQIVND (reference sequence). The CDR3 is 15 amino acids. CDR3 residues: CASSISGDASYGYTF. The CDR3 region has the DNA TGTGCCAGTAGTATATCGGGGGACGCCTCCTATGGCTACACCTTC.

The rearrangement uses TRBV5-6 and TRBJ2-5; D perhaps matches TRBD2 (6 bases). The V and J ends lost 5 bases and 1 base respectively, with 9 bases between them. Germline V gives CDR1 SGHDT, CDR2 YYEEEE. The CDR3 extends over 13 amino acids. The CDR3 bases are TGTGCCAGCAGGCGGGACTTCCAAGAGACCCAGTACTTC. Protein product: CASRRDFQETQYF.

The chain has TRBV5-4 and TRBJ2-3, with D unresolved. This CDR3 comprises 15 residues. Germline values: CDR1 SGHNT, CDR2 YYREEE (reference sequence). The V gene lost 1 base and the J gene lost 1 base, with 10 bases spanning the gap. CDR3 region: CASSLLGRGTDTQYF. DNA for the CDR3: TGTGCCAGCAGCTTGCTAGGTCGGGGCACAGATACGCAGTATTTT. The variable domain in full, with the rest retrieved from reference TRBV5-4 and TRBJ2-3, is ETGVTQSPTHLIKTRGQQVTLRCSSQSGHNTVSWYQQALGQGPQFIFQYYREEENGRGNFPPRFSGLQFPNYSSELNVNALELDDSALYLCASSLLGRGTDTQYFGPGTRLTVL.

J is TRBJ2-3 and V is TRBV19; 10 positions agree with TRBD2. The CDR3 length is 16 residues. Germline V gene sequence: CDR1 LNHDA, CDR2 SQIVND (reference sequence). J gave up 4 bases and V 6 bases, and 10 bases lay outside the gene matches. The CDR3 DNA reads as TGTGCCAGTAGCAAGCGGGGGGGCCTATCAGCAGATACGCAGTATTTT. Protein product: CASSKRGGLSADTQYF.

This chain links TRBV7-2 with TRBJ2-1; 14 bases map to TRBD2. The CDR3 covers 17 residues. J gave up 7 bases and V 6 bases, and 11 bases lay outside the gene matches. Germline loops: CDR1 SGHTA, CDR2 FQGNSA. CDR3 coding DNA: TGTGCCAGCAGTTCCGGACTAGCGGGGGGCTGGGGGAATGAGCAGTTCTTC. It encodes CASSSGLAGGWGNEQFF.

The chain has TRBV6-5 and TRBJ2-5, with D possibly TRBD1 on 7 matching bases. The CDR3 consists of 13 residues. The germline V and J ends were trimmed by 4 bases and 4 bases, with 10 bases remaining between them. Germline assignment: CDR1 MNHEY and CDR2 SVGAGI. Here the CDR3 reads CASSFQGGETQYF. The CDR3 DNA follows: TGTGCCAGCAGTTTCCAGGGGGGAGAGACCCAGTACTTC.

The V and J genes are TRBV21-1 and TRBJ2-2; TRBD1, the D gene given by the table, was not confirmed from the DNA. TRBV21-1 corresponds to a pseudogene. The CDR3 covers 16 residues. This CDR3 reads CASKTGTGENTGELFF. Here the CDR3 DNA reads TGTGCCAGCAAGACTGGGACAGGGGAAAACACCGGGGAGCTGTTTTTT.

This rearrangement joins TRBV13 to TRBJ1-6; D is unresolved. The germline V gene encodes CDR1 PRHDT and CDR2 FYEKMQ (reference sequence). The CDR3 covers 13 residues. V was clipped by 1 base and J by 11 bases, with 9 bases between them. CDR3 region: CASSLESRAPLHF. DNA for the CDR3: TGTGCCAGCAGCTTAGAAAGTCGGGCACCCCTCCACTTT.

The V and J genes are TRBV6-5 and TRBJ2-5; a weak D match, TRBD1 (5 bases). The CDR3 is 13 amino acids. CDR1 MNHEY and CDR2 SVGAGI come from the germline V gene. V was cut by 2 bases and J by 5 bases, with 9 bases left in between. The CDR3 coding sequence is TGTGCCAGCAGTTACGGGGCCTCGGAGACCCAGTACTTC. Translation gives CASSYGASETQYF.

This clone has just a few counts. The CDR3 DNA reads as TGCGCCAGCAGTCGGACTAGCTGGGAGGAGGATACGCAGTATTTT. Residues: CASSRTSWEEDTQYF. V is TRBV4-1 and J is TRBJ2-3; 8 nucleotides agree with TRBD2. The CDR3 has 15 amino acids. With 6 bases clipped from V and 6 bases from J, the junction kept 11 bases outside the gene matches. Looked up from germline, CDR1 is MGHRA and CDR2 is YSYEKL.

The V and J genes are TRBV19 and TRBJ1-1, with 8 bases identical to TRBD1. V shed 5 bases, J shed 1 base, and the junction held 3 bases outside the gene matches. CDR3 length: 14 amino acids. From germline, CDR1 is LNHDA and CDR2 SQIVND (reference sequence). CDR3 in amino acids: CASSATGANTEAFF. DNA for the CDR3: TGTGCCAGTAGTGCGACAGGGGCGAACACTGAAGCTTTCTTT. Variable domain in full (rest from reference TRBV19 and TRBJ1-1): DGGITQSPKYLFRKEGQNVTLSCEQNLNHDAMYWYRQDPGQGLRLIYYSQIVNDFQKGDIAEGYSVSREKKESFPLTVTSAQKNPTAFYLCASSATGANTEAFFGQGTRLTVV.

This clone was seen only once. This chain's CDR3 is CASSLYAGTGKKETQYF. The CDR3 DNA is TGTGCCAGCAGCTTATATGCGGGGACCGGGAAAAAAGAGACCCAGTACTTC. The V call is TRBV7-9, the J call TRBJ2-5; a weak D match, TRBD2 (6 bases). CDR3 length: 17 amino acids. Germline CDR1 reads SEHNR; CDR2 reads FQNEAQ (reference sequence). The ends were cut back, 2 bases at V and 3 bases at J, with 19 bases in the middle.

The chain uses TRBV6-5 and TRBJ1-1; no reliable D call. The CDR3 has 15 amino acids. CDR1 is MNHEY, CDR2 SVGAGI, per germline. V was clipped by 0 bases and J by 5 bases, with 13 bases between them. CDR3 bases: TGTGCCAGCAGTTACTCGAACCCTAGGATAACTGAAGCTTTCTTT. It codes for CASSYSNPRITEAFF.

The V gene is TRBV11-3, the J gene TRBJ2-3, with TRBD2 matching 9 bases. The CDR3 length is 18 residues. Germline assignment: CDR1 SGHNT and CDR2 YENEEA. V gave up 5 bases and J gave up 0 bases; unmatched junction bases: 12. CDR3 sequence: CASSPRGGWGGSTDTQYF. The CDR3 DNA is TGTGCCAGCAGCCCGCGGGGGGGTTGGGGCGGGAGCACAGATACGCAGTATTTT.

The genes are TRBV11-1 and TRBJ1-1; D gene ambiguous. Germline CDR1 SGHAT, CDR2 FQDESV (reference sequence). V was trimmed by 1 base and J by 6 bases, leaving 15 bases between them. This CDR3 comprises 15 residues. In nucleotides, the CDR3 is TGTGCCAGCAGCTTAGGGTCAGGATACCCAGCTGAAGCTTTCTTT. It encodes CASSLGSGYPAEAFF.

This rearrangement joins TRBV19 to TRBJ2-7; TRBD2 matches 8 bases. This CDR3 contains 12 residues. Germline V gene data show CDR1 as LNHDA and CDR2 as SQIVND (reference sequence). V shed 8 bases and J 5 bases; nucleotides not matched to a gene: 5. This CDR3 is CASSGSGDEQYV. The CDR3 DNA reads TGTGCCAGTTCGGGTAGCGGGGACGAGCAGTACGTC.

Only one count was recorded for this clone. V is TRBV7-2 and J is TRBJ2-1; D gene uncertain. This CDR3 comprises 13 residues. V was trimmed by 5 bases and J by 16 bases, leaving 21 bases between them. Germline CDR1 SGHTA, CDR2 FQGNSA. The CDR3, as DNA: TGTGCCAGCAGCCCATACCAAAAGAGAAGTCTATTCTTC. The encoded protein is CASSPYQKRSLFF.

This clone was seen a few times. V is TRBV30 and J is TRBJ1-6; possible D gene TRBD1, 6 bases. V was shortened by 5 bases and J by 1 base, with 9 bases between the two germline ends. The CDR3 has 14 amino acids. Per the germline V gene, CDR1 is GTSNPN and CDR2 is SVGIG (reference sequence). CDR3 DNA sequence: TGTGCCTGGTGTACAGGGTCCTATAATTCACCCCTCCACTTT. This gives the protein CAWCTGSYNSPLHF.

This sequence joins TRBV6-6 and TRBJ2-3, with 10 bases identical to TRBD2. The CDR3 is 12 residues long. Germline loops: CDR1 MNHNY, CDR2 SVGAGI (reference sequence). With 4 bases clipped from V and 11 bases from J, the junction kept 3 bases outside the gene matches. CDR3 region: CASSLAGGGQYF. CDR3 nucleotide sequence: TGTGCCAGCAGTTTAGCGGGGGGCGGGCAGTATTTT.

V is TRBV6-5 and J is TRBJ2-1; 9 bases agree with TRBD2. Unmatched junction bases numbered 2, after V lost 3 bases and J lost 2 bases. In germline, CDR1 is MNHEY, CDR2 SVGAGI. This CDR3 has 15 residues. The CDR3 here is CASSYGGGAYNEQFF. DNA of the CDR3: TGTGCCAGCAGTTATGGCGGGGGGGCCTACAATGAGCAGTTCTTC.

The chain joins TRBV7-2 to TRBJ2-1, with 7 bases that match TRBD2. Germline V gene data show CDR1 as SGHTA and CDR2 as FQGNSA. CDR3 length: 14 residues. J was trimmed by 9 bases and V by 0 bases; bases with no gene match: 5. CDR3 sequence: CASSLARGIIEQFF. Written as DNA, the CDR3 is TGTGCCAGCAGCTTAGCGCGGGGGATTATTGAGCAGTTCTTC.

This chain uses TRBV19 with TRBJ2-5; 12 nucleotides match TRBD1. The V segment lost 6 bases and the J segment 4 bases; nucleotides outside the gene matches: 3. The CDR3 runs to 14 residues. Germline V gene data show CDR1 as LNHDA and CDR2 as SQIVND (reference sequence). The CDR3 DNA is TGTGCCAGTAGGGGGACAGGGGGCGTAGAGACCCAGTACTTC. Encoded protein: CASRGTGGVETQYF.

There are a few counts of this clone. The chain employs TRBV19 and TRBJ2-1; weak D call: TRBD1 (5 bases). Germline V CDR1 and CDR2: LNHDA, SQIVND (reference sequence). Trimming removed 1 base from V and 3 bases from J, with 13 bases in between. The CDR3 sequence is 16 residues long. Here the CDR3 reads CASSIGNQGFYNEQFF. CDR3 DNA: TGTGCCAGTAGTATAGGTAACCAGGGTTTCTACAATGAGCAGTTCTTC. Full variable domain (remainder filled in from reference TRBV19 and TRBJ2-1): DGGITQSPKYLFRKEGQNVTLSCEQNLNHDAMYWYRQDPGQGLRLIYYSQIVNDFQKGDIAEGYSVSREKKESFPLTVTSAQKNPTAFYLCASSIGNQGFYNEQFFGPGTRLTVL.